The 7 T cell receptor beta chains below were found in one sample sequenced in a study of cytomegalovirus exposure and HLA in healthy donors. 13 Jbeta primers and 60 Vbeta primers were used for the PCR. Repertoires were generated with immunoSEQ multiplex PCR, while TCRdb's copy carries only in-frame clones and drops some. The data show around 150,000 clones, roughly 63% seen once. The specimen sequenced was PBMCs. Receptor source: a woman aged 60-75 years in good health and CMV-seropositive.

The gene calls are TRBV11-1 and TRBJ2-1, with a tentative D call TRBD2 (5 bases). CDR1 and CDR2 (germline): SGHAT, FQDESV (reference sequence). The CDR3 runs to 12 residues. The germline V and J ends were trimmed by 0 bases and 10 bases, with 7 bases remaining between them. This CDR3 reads CASSLAPGEQFF. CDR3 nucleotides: TGTGCCAGCAGCTTAGCCCCGGGGGAGCAGTTCTTC.

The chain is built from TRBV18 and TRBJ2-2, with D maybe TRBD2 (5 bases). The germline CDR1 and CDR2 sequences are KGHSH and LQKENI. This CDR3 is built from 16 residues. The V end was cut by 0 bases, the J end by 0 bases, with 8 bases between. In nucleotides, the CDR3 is TGTGCCAGCTCACCACCGTTGCGGGCGAACACCGGGGAGCTGTTTTTT. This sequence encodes CASSPPLRANTGELFF.

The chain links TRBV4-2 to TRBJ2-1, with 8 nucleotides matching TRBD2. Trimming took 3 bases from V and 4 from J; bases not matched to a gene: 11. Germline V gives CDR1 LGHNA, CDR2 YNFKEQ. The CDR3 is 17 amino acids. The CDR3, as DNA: TGTGCCAGCAGCCAGCAACTTGAGCGGGGGCAGTACAATGAGCAGTTCTTC. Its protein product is CASSQQLERGQYNEQFF.

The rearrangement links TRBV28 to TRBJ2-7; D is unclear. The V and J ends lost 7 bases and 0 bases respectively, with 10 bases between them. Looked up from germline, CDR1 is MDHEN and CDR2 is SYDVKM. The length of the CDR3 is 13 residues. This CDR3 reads CASTISSSYEQYF. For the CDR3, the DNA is TGTGCCAGCACGATTTCTAGCTCCTACGAGCAGTACTTC.

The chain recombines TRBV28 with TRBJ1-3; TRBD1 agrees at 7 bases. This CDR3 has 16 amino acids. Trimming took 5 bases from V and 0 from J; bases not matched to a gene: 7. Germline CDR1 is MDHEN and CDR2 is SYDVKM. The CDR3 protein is CASSGASGGSGNTIYF. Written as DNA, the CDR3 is TGTGCCAGCAGTGGAGCTTCAGGGGGCTCTGGAAACACCATATATTTT.

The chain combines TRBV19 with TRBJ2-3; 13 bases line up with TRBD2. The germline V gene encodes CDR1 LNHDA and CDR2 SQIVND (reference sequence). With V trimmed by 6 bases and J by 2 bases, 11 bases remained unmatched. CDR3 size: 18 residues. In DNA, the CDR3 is TGTGCCAGTAGACCAGCCCCCGGGACTAGCGGGGTCACAGATACGCAGTATTTT. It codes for CASRPAPGTSGVTDTQYF. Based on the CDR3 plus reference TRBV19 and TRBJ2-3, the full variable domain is DGGITQSPKYLFRKEGQNVTLSCEQNLNHDAMYWYRQDPGQGLRLIYYSQIVNDFQKGDIAEGYSVSREKKESFPLTVTSAQKNPTAFYLCASRPAPGTSGVTDTQYFGPGTRLTVL.

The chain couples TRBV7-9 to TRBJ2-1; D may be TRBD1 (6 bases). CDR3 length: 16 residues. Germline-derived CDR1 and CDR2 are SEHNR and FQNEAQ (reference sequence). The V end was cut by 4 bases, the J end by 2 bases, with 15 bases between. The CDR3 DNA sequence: TGTGCCAGCAGCTCTACTTTCGGGACACCCTACAATGAGCAGTTCTTC. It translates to CASSSTFGTPYNEQFF.